This T cell receptor (beta chain) came from a study of control samples from healthy donors and cancer patients. The repertoire was sequenced with immunoSEQ multiplex PCR; TCRdb's copy has only in-frame clones and lacks some. Of around 110,000 clones in the sample, over 75% were seen once. The CDR3 is made up of 14 amino acids. V gave up 7 bases and J gave up 4 bases; unmatched junction bases: 6. Germline CDR1 and CDR2: SEHNR and FQNEAQ (reference sequence). The sequencing sample was made of PBMCs. The sequence came from a woman in her forties or fifties with colorectal cancer. The chain links TRBV7-9 to TRBJ1-4, with TRBD1 matching over 7 bases. In DNA form, the CDR3 reads TGTGCCAGCAAACTGACAGGGAATAATGAAAAACTGTTTTTT. Its translation: CASKLTGNNEKLFF.